Listed here are 9 T cell receptor beta chains from one sample, sequenced in a study of Ad26.COV2.S vaccination and SARS-CoV-2 variants. Clones were read by immunoSEQ multiplex PCR, and TCRdb kept only the in-frame ones, dropping some. The sample holds approximately 500,000 clones, 87% seen once. Treatment given: roughly 18 received Ad26.COV2.S at low or high dose, single or two shots; several received placebo; per-sample allocation not given. Collection of the samples took place on day 63 after the first injection of vaccine or placebo. The sequencing used peripheral blood, collected in a trial of Ad26.COV2.S vaccine versus placebo. Receptors were obtained from a person between 18 and 59 years old who received the Ad26.COV2.S COVID-19 vaccine or a placebo.

The rearrangement uses TRBV19 and TRBJ1-2; a possible D gene is TRBD1 (5 bases). The CDR3 sequence is 13 residues long. Trimming took off 3 bases at V and 8 bases at J, with 13 bases between the two ends. Germline CDR1 and CDR2: LNHDA and SQIVND (reference sequence). In nucleotides, the CDR3 is TGTGCCAGTAGTATTGGGGCCGAGTGGGGCTACACCTTC. Translation: CASSIGAEWGYTF.

The chain has TRBV7-6 and TRBJ2-7; 9 bases match TRBD2. Germline lookup yields CDR1 SGHVS and CDR2 FNYEAQ. Germline trimming cut 1 base from V and 7 bases from J; bases unmatched to any gene: 11. This CDR3 has 16 residues. The CDR3 sequence is CASSLGPIAGVGEQYF. For the CDR3, the DNA is TGTGCCAGCAGCTTAGGACCGATAGCGGGAGTTGGTGAGCAGTACTTC.

This sequence joins TRBV30 and TRBJ2-5, with 10 bases that match TRBD2. The V gene end was trimmed by 4 bases and the J gene end by 9 bases; junction bases not matched to a gene: 5. Germline lookup yields CDR1 GTSNPN and CDR2 SVGIG (reference sequence). The CDR3 totals 12 residues. The CDR3 coding sequence is TGTGCCTGGAAGGTCCTAGCGGGAGCCCAGTACTTC. Translating it yields CAWKVLAGAQYF.

The chain carries TRBV29-1 and TRBJ1-5; D gene uncertain. Germline V gene sequence: CDR1 SQVTM, CDR2 ANQGSEA. With 4 bases removed from V and 10 bases from J, the gap between germline ends came to 17 bases. This CDR3 comprises 13 residues. The CDR3 loop reads CSVVSAPGVPQHF. CDR3 nucleotides: TGCAGCGTTGTGTCGGCTCCCGGAGTTCCCCAGCATTTT.

The chain carries TRBV5-6 and TRBJ2-4; no firm D call. Per germline, CDR1 SGHDT and CDR2 YYEEEE. The CDR3 is 18 residues long. Trimming took 3 bases from V and 3 from J, leaving 22 bases between them. The DNA of the CDR3 is TGTGCCAGCAGCTACACACTGACCACTGGAGTTTACAAAAACATTCAGTACTTC. This sequence encodes CASSYTLTTGVYKNIQYF.

A remark on this clone: The junction departs from the called germline gene at one end, perhaps through a read error. The gene calls are TRBV24-1 and TRBJ1-2, with TRBD1 as a possible D gene (5 bases). Germline V gives CDR1 KGHDR, CDR2 SFDVKD. The CDR3 covers 12 residues. DNA for the CDR3: TGTGCCACCGGTGACATACAGGAGGGCTACACCTTC. It translates to CATGDIQEGYTF.

This clone was detected once. The rearrangement uses TRBV10-3 and TRBJ1-1; 8 bases align to TRBD1. Germline V lookup: CDR1 ENHRY, CDR2 SYGVKD. After removal of 6 bases from V and 4 bases from J, the junction contained 7 bases not matched to a gene. CDR3 length: 14 amino acids. CDR3 in amino acids: CAIRLGQGSTEAFF. The CDR3 nucleotides read TGTGCCATCAGATTAGGACAGGGAAGCACTGAAGCTTTCTTT.

The chain combines TRBV5-4 with TRBJ2-5; 9 bases match TRBD1. The V gene end was trimmed by 3 bases and the J gene end by 5 bases; junction bases not matched to a gene: 11. The germline V gene has CDR1 SGHNT and CDR2 YYREEE (reference sequence). This CDR3 is built from 16 residues. The CDR3 loop is CASSSPGQGRSETQYF. DNA of the CDR3: TGTGCCAGCAGCTCACCGGGACAGGGACGGTCGGAGACCCAGTACTTC.

The chain links TRBV7-2 to TRBJ2-7; 7 positions match TRBD2. Germline V gene data show CDR1 as SGHTA and CDR2 as FQGNSA. This CDR3 contains 15 residues. Unmatched junction bases numbered 15, after V lost 4 bases and J lost 9 bases. CDR3 nucleotide sequence: TGTGCCAGCAGCTCGCGAGCGGGATACCCCTCGGGGCAGTACTTC. Translating it yields CASSSRAGYPSGQYF.